Shown below are 18 T cell receptor beta chains from a single sample sequenced in a study of blood T cell repertoires in COVID-19. Sequenced by immunoSEQ multiplex PCR; TCRdb stores in-frame clones only, minus some. This table has over 100,000 clones, roughly 84% appearing once. Source material: peripheral blood. The source is a man aged 35 to 55 with acute or convalescent COVID-19.

A single count supports this clone. V and J are TRBV18 and TRBJ2-2; 8 bases match TRBD1. The J segment lost 1 base and the V segment lost 3 bases, leaving 1 base of the junction unmatched. The CDR3 is 15 residues long. Germline loops: CDR1 KGHSH, CDR2 LQKENI. The CDR3 is CASSPDRGNTGELFF. The CDR3 nucleotides are TGTGCCAGCTCACCTGACAGGGGGAACACCGGGGAGCTGTTTTTT. Full variable domain (remainder filled in from reference TRBV18 and TRBJ2-2): NAGVMQNPRHLVRRRGQEARLRCSPMKGHSHVYWYRQLPEEGLKFMVYLQKENIIDESGMPKERFSAEFPKEGPSILRIQQVVRGDSAAYFCASSPDRGNTGELFFGEGSRLTVL.

This chain joins TRBV5-1 and TRBJ2-7; D might be TRBD2 (6 bases). V was pared by 4 bases and J by 6 bases, with 23 bases between. The CDR3 is 16 residues long. Germline V gene sequence: CDR1 SGHRS, CDR2 YFSETQ. Written as DNA, the CDR3 is TGCGCCAGCAGCCCCAGGGCCGGGACTCCACCAGCCGAGCAGTACTTC. Its protein product is CASSPRAGTPPAEQYF.

The chain employs TRBV9 and TRBJ2-7; D perhaps matches TRBD2 (6 bases). The V end lost 0 bases, the J end lost 7 bases, and 11 bases lay between the germline ends. Germline-derived CDR1 and CDR2 are SGDLS and YYNGEE. The CDR3 spans 13 residues. CDR3 nucleotide sequence: TGTGCCAGCAGCGTAGTGTCGGGGGATGAGCAGTACTTC. It yields the protein CASSVVSGDEQYF.

The chain couples TRBV4-3 to TRBJ2-3; 11 bases are shared with TRBD1. The CDR3 totals 18 residues. Germline V lookup: CDR1 LGHNA, CDR2 YSLEER. The V gene end was trimmed by 4 bases and the J gene end by 5 bases; junction bases not matched to a gene: 14. The CDR3 DNA reads TGCGCCAGCAGCCGCAAGGCGGGGCTGGGACAGGGGGTAGATACGCAGTATTTT. This codes for CASSRKAGLGQGVDTQYF.

The chain couples TRBV7-3 to TRBJ2-1; 10 positions match TRBD2. Germline V gene lookup returns CDR1 SGHTA and CDR2 FQGTGA. The CDR3 runs to 16 residues. J gave up 9 bases and V 5 bases, and 13 bases lay outside the gene matches. CDR3 coding DNA: TGTGCCAGCAGCCTCCACAGCGGGGGGGTTTTATCTGAGCAGTTCTTC. It yields the protein CASSLHSGGVLSEQFF.

The V and J genes are TRBV4-2 and TRBJ2-3, with D perhaps matching TRBD1 (6 bases). The CDR3 length is 15 residues. Trimming took 1 base from V and 1 from J, leaving 9 bases between them. Germline CDR1 is LGHNA and CDR2 is YNFKEQ. The CDR3 here is CASSQVTGGTDTQYF. CDR3 coding DNA: TGTGCCAGCAGCCAAGTGACAGGAGGCACAGATACGCAGTATTTT.

J is TRBJ1-5 and V is TRBV30, with 7 bases aligning to TRBD1. V was pared by 3 bases and J by 5 bases, with 4 bases of the junction left unmatched. The CDR3 has 13 residues. Germline V gene sequence: CDR1 GTSNPN, CDR2 SVGIG (reference sequence). The CDR3 region is CAWSPGGHQPQHF. CDR3 bases: TGTGCCTGGAGCCCAGGGGGTCATCAGCCCCAGCATTTT.

The chain carries TRBV27 and TRBJ2-3; 15 bases agree with TRBD2. The CDR3 spans 17 residues. CDR1 MNHEY and CDR2 SMNVEV come from the germline V gene (reference sequence). The V and J ends lost 6 bases and 6 bases, in that order; junction bases with no gene match: 10. The CDR3: CASSSKGTSGRSDTQYF. The DNA for the CDR3 is TGTGCCAGCAGCTCGAAAGGGACTAGCGGGAGGTCTGATACGCAGTATTTT.

This chain connects TRBV6-4 to TRBJ2-3; no definite D call. From germline, CDR1 is MRHNA and CDR2 SNTAGT. The length of the CDR3 is 13 residues. Trimming took off 6 bases at V and 14 bases at J, with 21 bases between the two ends. The CDR3 coding sequence is TGTGCCAGCAGCCTCCCCGGGTCCTACCGTGGGTATTTT. It encodes CASSLPGSYRGYF.

CDR3 DNA sequence: TGTGCCAGCAGCCCTCGGGACAGTCCCTCCTACAATGAGCAGTTCTTC. It specifies CASSPRDSPSYNEQFF. The V call is TRBV7-8, the J call TRBJ2-1, with 7 bases identical to TRBD1. The CDR3 loop spans 16 amino acids. J was trimmed by 0 bases and V by 5 bases; bases with no gene match: 7. Germline CDR1 is SGHVS and CDR2 is FQNEAQ.

This chain joins TRBV5-6 and TRBJ2-5; tentatively, D is TRBD2 (5 bases). This CDR3 has 14 residues. CDR1 is SGHDT, CDR2 YYEEEE, per germline. Trimming removed 1 base from V and 5 bases from J, with 12 bases in between. CDR3 in amino acids: CASSLRGSRETQYF. The CDR3 DNA sequence: TGTGCCAGCAGCTTGCGAGGGTCTAGGGAGACCCAGTACTTC.

V is TRBV7-9 and J is TRBJ2-7; 15 bases map to TRBD2. J was trimmed by 0 bases and V by 4 bases; bases with no gene match: 7. The CDR3 is 18 amino acids. Germline loops: CDR1 SEHNR, CDR2 FQNEAQ (reference sequence). The CDR3 bases are TGTGCCAGCAGCTCAGGGACTAGCGGGGGGATGAGCTCCTACGAGCAGTACTTC. It yields the protein CASSSGTSGGMSSYEQYF.

This rearrangement joins TRBV11-2 to TRBJ2-1, with TRBD2 matching over 10 bases. The germline V gene has CDR1 SGHAT and CDR2 FQNNGV. The CDR3 sequence is 15 residues long. Unmatched junction bases numbered 10, after V lost 5 bases and J lost 9 bases. The CDR3 DNA sequence: TGTGCCAGCAGCCCCCTCCGAGGACTAGCGGCTGAGCAGTTCTTC. This encodes CASSPLRGLAAEQFF.

V usage is TRBV6-5 and J usage is TRBJ1-5; D is uncertain. The V end lost 2 bases, the J end lost 1 base, and 9 bases lay between the germline ends. Looked up from germline, CDR1 is MNHEY and CDR2 is SVGAGI. The CDR3 is 15 residues long. The CDR3 bases are TGTGCCAGCAGTTACGGGTCCGGGAGCAATCAGCCCCAGCATTTT. It codes for CASSYGSGSNQPQHF.

The V gene is TRBV4-3, the J gene TRBJ2-3; 11 nucleotides match TRBD2. Germline V gene data show CDR1 as LGHNA and CDR2 as YSLEER. This CDR3 is built from 16 residues. The ends lost 3 bases at V and 1 base at J; junction bases unmatched: 3. DNA of the CDR3: TGCGCCAGCAGCCAGCAACTAGCGGGGGGCACAGATACGCAGTATTTT. It codes for CASSQQLAGGTDTQYF.

This chain joins TRBV6-1 and TRBJ1-1; D remains unclear. The CDR3 is 12 residues long. Between the trimmed V and J ends, which lost 2 bases and 9 bases, there was a span of 10 bases. Germline V gives CDR1 MNHNS, CDR2 SASEGT. CDR3 DNA: TGTGCCAGCAGTGAAAACCCCAGTAAAGCTTTCTTT. This translates into CASSENPSKAFF.

This chain connects TRBV6-5 to TRBJ2-3; possibly TRBD2 for D (5 bases). Trimming removed 10 bases at V and 0 bases at J, with 14 bases between. This CDR3 region has 14 residues. In germline, CDR1 is MNHEY, CDR2 SVGAGI. The CDR3 region has the DNA TGTGCCACCGAAAGGCCTAGCAGCACAGATACGCAGTATTTT. Its protein is CATERPSSTDTQYF.

The J gene is TRBJ2-7, the V gene TRBV5-5; D is unresolved. The CDR3 covers 14 residues. The ends were cut back, 0 bases at V and 2 bases at J, with 9 bases in the middle. CDR1 SGHKS and CDR2 YYEKEE come from the germline V gene (reference sequence). Here the CDR3 reads CASSLGSVPYEQYF. CDR3 in DNA: TGTGCCAGCAGCTTGGGGTCGGTCCCCTACGAGCAGTACTTC.